These 9 T cell receptor beta chains were sequenced from one sample in a study of blood T cell repertoires in COVID-19. The data were produced by immunoSEQ multiplex PCR, yet TCRdb's version contains in-frame clones alone and is incomplete. The sample records around 81,000 clones, 80% being singletons. The sample was peripheral blood. These receptor sequences come from a human donor in a cohort sampled during active COVID-19.

The chain combines TRBV2 with TRBJ1-4; no firm D call. Trimming cost V 1 base and J 7 bases, with 10 bases left between them. This CDR3 contains 14 residues. Germline lookup yields CDR1 SNHLY and CDR2 FYNNEI. CDR3 nucleotide sequence: TGTGCCAGCAGTGAAGGGTCGGGGAGTGAAAAACTGTTTTTT. Amino acids: CASSEGSGSEKLFF.

This clone was seen only a few times. The chain uses TRBV29-1 and TRBJ1-2, with 8 bases aligning to TRBD1. With V trimmed by 8 bases and J by 6 bases, 8 bases remained unmatched. The length of the CDR3 is 12 residues. Germline V gene data show CDR1 as SQVTM and CDR2 as ANQGSEA. Written as DNA, the CDR3 is TGCAGCTCCGGACAGGGAAAGGATGGCTACACCTTC. Translating it yields CSSGQGKDGYTF.

This chain links TRBV11-3 with TRBJ2-1, with 8 bases lining up with TRBD1. V was pared by 7 bases and J by 7 bases, with 6 bases of the junction left unmatched. Per the germline V gene, CDR1 is SGHNT and CDR2 is YENEEA. The length of the CDR3 is 13 residues. CDR3 in DNA: TGTGCCAGCATGAGGACAGGGACGAATGAGCAGTTCTTC. As protein: CASMRTGTNEQFF.

This chain links TRBV4-1 with TRBJ1-4; 7 nucleotides line up with TRBD1. The CDR3 covers 16 residues. Trimming at V came to 4 bases and at J to 6 bases, leaving 11 bases not matched to a gene. The V gene's germline CDR1 is MGHRA and CDR2 YSYEKL. CDR3 in DNA: TGCGCCAGCAGCCGGGGATACAGGGGAAGCGATGAAAAACTGTTTTTT. Translation gives CASSRGYRGSDEKLFF.

The gene calls are TRBV19 and TRBJ1-5; D is unclear. V was clipped by 5 bases and J by 2 bases, with 7 bases between them. In germline, CDR1 is LNHDA, CDR2 SQIVND (reference sequence). CDR3 length equals 13 residues. CDR3 coding DNA: TGTGCCAGTAGTGTCTCGGGCAATCAGCCCCAGCATTTT. Its translation is CASSVSGNQPQHF. The full variable domain, in which reference TRBV19 and TRBJ1-5 provide the parts outside the CDR3, is DGGITQSPKYLFRKEGQNVTLSCEQNLNHDAMYWYRQDPGQGLRLIYYSQIVNDFQKGDIAEGYSVSREKKESFPLTVTSAQKNPTAFYLCASSVSGNQPQHFGDGTRLSIL.

This chain links TRBV7-2 with TRBJ2-1; D possibly corresponds to TRBD1 (5 bases). The germline CDR1 and CDR2 sequences are SGHTA and FQGNSA. The CDR3 runs to 15 residues. Trimming pared 2 bases from V and 14 bases from J, leaving 22 bases between. In nucleotides, the CDR3 is TGTGCCAGCAGCTTAATGAGCACTGGGGCTCTAGGGGAGTTCTTC. Its translation: CASSLMSTGALGEFF. Variable domain in full (rest from reference TRBV7-2 and TRBJ2-1): GAGVSQSPSNKVTEKGKDVELRCDPISGHTALYWYRQSLGQGLEFLIYFQGNSAPDKSGLPSDRFSAERTGGSVSTLTIQRTQQEDSAVYLCASSLMSTGALGEFFGPGTRLTVL.

The chain employs TRBV20-1 and TRBJ2-3, with D unresolved. Trimming took off 3 bases at V and 6 bases at J, with 13 bases between the two ends. This CDR3 spans 13 amino acids. Germline V CDR1 and CDR2: DFQATT, SNEGSKA (reference sequence). The CDR3 protein is CSASWLQMDTQYF. The CDR3 nucleotides read TGCAGTGCTAGTTGGCTCCAGATGGATACGCAGTATTTT.

The V gene is TRBV30, the J gene TRBJ2-3, with D unclear. The CDR3 is 13 amino acids. Germline lookup yields CDR1 GTSNPN and CDR2 SVGIG (reference sequence). Trimming left V 2 bases short and J 0 bases short, with 6 bases between. As DNA, the CDR3 is TGTGCCTGGAGTCCGGGTAGCACAGATACGCAGTATTTT. Amino acid sequence: CAWSPGSTDTQYF.

The J gene is TRBJ1-1, the V gene TRBV7-6, with TRBD1 matching 7 bases. There are 18 residues in the CDR3. After removal of 5 bases from V and 0 bases from J, the junction contained 15 bases not matched to a gene. The germline V gene encodes CDR1 SGHVS and CDR2 FNYEAQ. CDR3 protein: CASSRITQGVGMNTEAFF. Here the CDR3 DNA reads TGTGCCAGCAGCAGGATAACCCAGGGGGTAGGGATGAACACTGAAGCTTTCTTT.